This paragraph covers one T cell receptor (beta chain) sequence. The antigen it binds to is not known. No base quality information exists; no much larger clone differs at one position. In the germline V gene (reference sequence), CDR1 corresponds to SGHNT and CDR2 to YYREEE. V and J lose 0 bases and 2 bases, and a span of 6 bases separates them. From the cysteine through the phenylalanine, the CDR3 covers 14 amino acids. Here the CDR3 DNA is all that survives: 42 bases in frame from base 1. According to the study, the label for this sample's treatment or condition signals: roughly 20 received Ad26.COV2.S at low or high dose, single or two shots; about 5 received placebo; per-sample allocation not given. Repertoires of vaccine and placebo recipients were sequenced from samples collected on day 63 after the first injection. Between 29 July and 7 August 2020, Cohort 1b enrolled around 24 adults aged 18-55 years at one site in Boston, USA. As a vaccine, Ad26.COV2.S was a replication-incompetent adenovirus type 26 vector that expressed a prefusion-stabilized SARS-CoV-2 spike protein derived from the original Wuhan strain.

The immunoSEQ Assay was used to sequence TCRbeta CDR3 regions. After extraction, genomic DNA underwent amplification by bias-controlled multiplex PCR, followed by high-throughput sequencing. In the authors' own workflow: Collapsing and filtering of sequences were performed to quantify the absolute abundance of each unique TCRbeta CDR3 region. T cell fraction was estimated by normalizing TCRbeta template counts to usable DNA, which was measured by amplifying reference genes present in all nucleated cells. Repertoire TCRs were annotated as SARS-CoV-2-specific when V gene, CDR3 amino acid sequence and J gene were exactly matched to a known reactive TCR set. The reference SARS-CoV-2 TCR set was derived from MIRA and filtered for enrichment in COVID-19-positive ImmuneCODE repertoires, a step that removed public or cross-reactive TCRs. Using the MIRA antigens, annotated TCRs were further analysed by specific ORF or by position within an ORF. Breadth was defined as the number of annotated unique rearrangements divided by the total number of unique productive rearrangements, and depth was defined as the summed frequency of the annotated unique rearrangements. Two-sided Wilcoxon rank-sum tests were used to compare TCR breadth between groups. TCRdb holds this immuneACCESS table with in-frame rearrangements only. Some clones are missing; in checked studies, unresolved V genes explain under half, and the rest has no known cause. V and J calls and clone size are as listed in that table; D and trimming were resolved from the DNA. The sample table contains hundreds of thousands of clones; only one count was recorded for about 90% of them. Roughly 1.5% of the sample comes from the top ten.

This specimen belongs to a study of Ad26.COV2.S vaccination and SARS-CoV-2 variants (dated by TCRdb to 2020 to 2023). Notes on the research overall: Donors in the vaccine arm were drawn from COV1001, a multicentre, randomized, double-blind, placebo-controlled phase I-IIa trial testing Ad26.COV2.S in healthy adults. Ad26.COV2.S was administered intramuscularly at a dose of 5x10^10 or 1x10^11 viral particles, either as one shot or as two shots given 56 days apart. The specificity and breadth of SARS-CoV-2-reactive T cell receptors after Ad26.COV2.S vaccination were assessed by TCRbeta repertoire sequencing. A total of approximately 30 samples were included in the TCR-sequenced set, comprising approximately 20 Ad26.COV2.S vaccine recipients, 5 placebo recipients and 8 SARS-CoV-2 convalescent individuals. Trial participants were randomized into five groups of five, in which low-dose or high-dose Ad26.COV2.S was given once or twice, or placebo was given on both occasions. Throughout the experiments and outcome assessment, investigators stayed blinded to trial group allocation.

The paper's findings and limits, for the study overall: It was noted by the authors that total T cell responses may have been underestimated by the TCR breadth and depth analyses. Ad26.COV2.S recipients had higher spike-specific TCR breadth than placebo recipients (P = 0.0014). Vaccine and placebo recipients had similar non-spike TCR breadth, a finding consistent with the vaccine containing only spike. Substantial breadth of spike-specific CD8+ and CD4+ T cell responses was reported after vaccination. The study lacked the statistical power to compare responses across vaccine doses or regimens.

Sequences were derived from peripheral blood, sampled in a trial of Ad26.COV2.S vaccine versus placebo. This TCR came from a person aged 18-65 years who received the Ad26.COV2.S COVID-19 vaccine or a placebo. The chain joins TRBV5-4 to TRBJ1-5; the D gene assignment is ambiguous. Read as DNA, the sequence is TGTGCCAGCAGCTTGGATAGGGGCAATCAGCCCCAGCATTTT. This encodes CASSLDRGNQPQHF.